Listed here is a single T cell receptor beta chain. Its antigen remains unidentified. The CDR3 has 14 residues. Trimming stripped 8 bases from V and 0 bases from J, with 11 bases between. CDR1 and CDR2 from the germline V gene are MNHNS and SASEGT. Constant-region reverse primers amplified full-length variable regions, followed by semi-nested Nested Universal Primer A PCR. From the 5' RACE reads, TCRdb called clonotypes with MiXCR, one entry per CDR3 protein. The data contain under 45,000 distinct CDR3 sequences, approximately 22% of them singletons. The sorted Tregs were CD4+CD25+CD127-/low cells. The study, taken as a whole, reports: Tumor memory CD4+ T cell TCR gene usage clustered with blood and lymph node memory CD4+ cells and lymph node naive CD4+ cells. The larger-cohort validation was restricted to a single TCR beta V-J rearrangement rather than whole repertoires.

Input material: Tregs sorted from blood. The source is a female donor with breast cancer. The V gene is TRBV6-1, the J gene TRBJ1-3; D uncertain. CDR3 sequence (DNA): TGTGCCAGCGATAAAGGATTCTCTGGAAACACCATATATTTT. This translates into CASDKGFSGNTIYF.